This section outlines one T cell receptor (beta chain) sequence together with its context. Its matching antigen is unknown. This sample is part of a study of cytomegalovirus exposure and HLA in healthy donors. PCR employed 60 Vbeta and 13 Jbeta primers. The method was immunoSEQ multiplex PCR; TCRdb's version includes in-frame clones alone and lacks a portion of them. This table holds about 120,000 clones. Whole-study results and caveats: Associated with cytomegalovirus, according to the listing, were around 160 TCR beta chains.

V was pared by 10 bases and J by 4 bases, with 10 bases between. The CDR3 spans 12 residues. Germline V gene sequence: CDR1 LNHDA, CDR2 SQIVND (reference sequence). Sequences were obtained from PBMCs. The rearrangement uses TRBV19 and TRBJ2-2; D remains ambiguous. The clonotype comes from a man between 18 and 29 years old in good health and CMV-seronegative. This CDR3 reads CATRGATGELFF. DNA of the CDR3: TGTGCCACTCGAGGAGCCACCGGGGAGCTGTTTTTT.